Shown below are 27 T cell receptor beta chains from a single sample sequenced in a study of monozygotic twins with cystic fibrosis. Generated by immunoSEQ multiplex PCR, the TCRdb table keeps only in-frame clones and is missing some. Among tens of thousands of clones, 95% to 98% were seen once, and the ten largest hold over 0.12%. The sample was blood. The receptors were sampled from a girl under 18 with cystic fibrosis.

V gene TRBV28 combines with J gene TRBJ1-2; a weak D match, TRBD1 (5 bases). The V end was cut by 8 bases, the J end by 1 base, with 23 bases between. This CDR3 is 17 amino acids long. CDR1 is MDHEN and CDR2 is SYDVKM in the germline V gene. CDR3 in amino acids: CASLMSPGLPDNYGYTF. CDR3 sequence (DNA): TGTGCCAGCTTAATGTCTCCGGGACTCCCAGATAACTATGGCTACACCTTC.

V usage is TRBV2 and J usage is TRBJ2-7; TRBD2 matches 11 bases. The germline gives CDR1 SNHLY, CDR2 FYNNEI. The CDR3 is 15 residues long. J was trimmed by 1 base and V by 6 bases; bases with no gene match: 5. The CDR3 DNA is TGTGCCAGCAGGGGAGGACTAGCGGGTTCCTACGAGCAGTACGTC. Protein product: CASRGGLAGSYEQYV.

This chain uses TRBV4-1 with TRBJ1-2; no clear D gene. The length of the CDR3 is 16 residues. Trimming stripped 4 bases from V and 8 bases from J, with 23 bases between. Germline-derived CDR1 and CDR2 are MGHRA and YSYEKL. CDR3 sequence (DNA): TGCGCCAGCAGCCGCTCCAGAGGACTATTCGTTGAAGGCTACACCTTC. Its translation: CASSRSRGLFVEGYTF.

The rearrangement uses TRBV4-1 and TRBJ2-1; 8 bases line up with TRBD1. The CDR3 covers 17 residues. V shed 2 bases and J 5 bases; nucleotides not matched to a gene: 11. The germline CDR1 and CDR2 sequences are MGHRA and YSYEKL. The CDR3, as DNA: TGCGCCAGCAGCCAAACCAGCCGGGACAGGCCCGACAATGAGCAGTTCTTC. As protein: CASSQTSRDRPDNEQFF.

The genes are TRBV29-1 and TRBJ2-3; 7 nucleotides agree with TRBD2. Germline V gene data show CDR1 as SQVTM and CDR2 as ANQGSEA. CDR3 size: 15 residues. J gave up 4 bases and V 7 bases, and 14 bases lay outside the gene matches. CDR3 sequence: CSADVRGRGPDTQYF. CDR3 nucleotides: TGCAGCGCCGACGTGCGGGGGAGAGGGCCAGATACGCAGTATTTT.

This chain joins TRBV11-2 and TRBJ2-7; possibly TRBD1 for D (6 bases). The V gene lost 5 bases and the J gene lost 4 bases, with 12 bases spanning the gap. CDR1 and CDR2 (germline): SGHAT, FQNNGV. This CDR3 spans 13 amino acids. Here the CDR3 DNA reads TGTGCCAGCAGCCTGAGGACAGCATACGAGCAGTACGTC. Residues: CASSLRTAYEQYV.

V gene TRBV29-1 combines with J gene TRBJ1-2, with a possible D match to TRBD1 (5 bases). Germline CDR1 reads SQVTM; CDR2 reads ANQGSEA. The CDR3 length is 12 residues. V dropped 5 bases and J dropped 13 bases, with 20 bases sitting between them. For the CDR3, the DNA is TGCAGCGTTTTCGAGACAGTCGGCTCCCCCACCTTC. Protein: CSVFETVGSPTF. The variable domain in full, with the rest retrieved from reference TRBV29-1 and TRBJ1-2, is SAVISQKPSRDICQRGTSLTIQCQVDSQVTMMFWYRQQPGQSLTLIATANQGSEATYESGFVIDKFPISRPNLTFSTLTVSNMSPEDSSIYLCSVFETVGSPTFGSGTRLTVV.

V gene TRBV10-1 combines with J gene TRBJ2-7, with 9 bases aligning to TRBD1. The CDR3 consists of 15 residues. Germline CDR1 and CDR2: WNHNN and SYGVQD (reference sequence). V lost 5 bases, J lost 5 bases, and 10 bases stayed unmatched. Here the CDR3 DNA reads TGCGCCAGCAGTCAGACAGGGGGATGTTTGCACGAGCAGTACTTC. It specifies CASSQTGGCLHEQYF.

The V and J genes are TRBV9 and TRBJ2-7; no clear D gene. The CDR3 covers 16 residues. V was cut by 1 base and J by 0 bases, with 14 bases left in between. Germline assignment: CDR1 SGDLS and CDR2 YYNGEE. The chain's CDR3 is CASSVLGSRPSYEQYV. In nucleotides, the CDR3 is TGTGCCAGCAGCGTACTTGGCAGCAGGCCCTCCTACGAGCAGTACGTC.

The table lists this clone with a count of one. The chain links TRBV9 to TRBJ2-7; D call uncertain. Germline assignment: CDR1 SGDLS and CDR2 YYNGEE. The CDR3 length is 15 residues. V lost 0 bases and J 3 bases, leaving 13 bases between the germline ends. The CDR3, as DNA: TGTGCCAGCAGCGTAGAAGGTCAGTTAGGCTACGAGCAGTACTTC. Its translation: CASSVEGQLGYEQYF.

The V call is TRBV6-1, the J call TRBJ2-7, with D hard to call. Trimming left V 3 bases short and J 5 bases short, with 14 bases between. Germline CDR1 and CDR2: MNHNS and SASEGT. The length of the CDR3 is 14 residues. DNA of the CDR3: TGTGCCAGCAGTGACCTGCCGGTGGCAGACGAGCAGTACTTC. Its translation: CASSDLPVADEQYF.

The rearrangement uses TRBV19 and TRBJ2-4, with 7 bases fitting TRBD2. The CDR3 extends over 20 amino acids. The V gene's germline CDR1 is LNHDA and CDR2 SQIVND (reference sequence). J lost 2 bases, V lost 4 bases, and 20 bases had no gene match. CDR3 residues: CASSTPNILRREIPKNIQYF. The CDR3 DNA reads TGTGCCAGTAGTACACCTAATATTCTGCGGCGGGAGATACCCAAAAACATTCAGTACTTC.

The V and J genes are TRBV7-9 and TRBJ1-2, with D perhaps TRBD1 (5 bases). The germline V and J ends were trimmed by 1 base and 0 bases, with 15 bases remaining between them. The germline gives CDR1 SEHNR, CDR2 FQNEAQ (reference sequence). CDR3 length: 17 amino acids. The CDR3, as DNA: TGTGCCAGCAGCTTAGGGCAGGGCCTACAATCTAACTATGGCTACACCTTC. Amino acids: CASSLGQGLQSNYGYTF.

This chain's CDR3 is CASSYPERGGYTF. The CDR3 DNA follows: TGTGCCAGCAGTTACCCTGAGAGGGGTGGCTACACCTTC. The chain joins TRBV6-6 to TRBJ1-2; maybe TRBD1 (5 bases). Trimming took 2 bases from V and 7 from J, leaving 11 bases between them. The germline V gene has CDR1 MNHNY and CDR2 SVGAGI (reference sequence). This CDR3 region has 13 residues.

The chain has TRBV6-6 and TRBJ2-1; possibly TRBD2 for D (6 bases). Germline CDR1 reads MNHNY; CDR2 reads SVGAGI (reference sequence). Deletions cut 7 bases from V and 8 bases from J, with 18 bases between. This CDR3 has 14 amino acids. CDR3 amino acids: CASTETRSRDEQFF. CDR3 in DNA: TGTGCCAGCACCGAGACTAGGAGCCGCGATGAGCAGTTCTTC.

The sample holds one count of this clone. The J gene is TRBJ2-7, the V gene TRBV30; D gene unclear. V was clipped by 2 bases and J by 3 bases, with 8 bases between them. The CDR3 length is 12 residues. CDR1 and CDR2 from the germline V gene are GTSNPN and SVGIG (reference sequence). The CDR3 coding sequence is TGTGCCTGGAGTATGACACGCTACGAGCAGTACTTC. Protein: CAWSMTRYEQYF.

This clone has a single count. This chain connects TRBV5-1 to TRBJ2-3, with D maybe TRBD2 (6 bases). CDR1 is SGHRS, CDR2 YFSETQ, per germline. Between the trimmed V and J ends, which lost 0 bases and 5 bases, there was a span of 10 bases. The CDR3 is 14 amino acids. CDR3 residues: CASSLGREQDTQYF. For the CDR3, the DNA is TGCGCCAGCAGCTTGGGACGGGAGCAAGATACGCAGTATTTT.

The chain recombines TRBV18 with TRBJ1-2; 9 bases line up with TRBD1. The V and J ends lost 6 bases and 6 bases, in that order; junction bases with no gene match: 8. There are 14 residues in the CDR3. Germline CDR1 KGHSH, CDR2 LQKENI. The DNA of the CDR3 is TGTGCCAGCTCGTCCACAGGGGGCTCTAATGGCTACACCTTC. Amino acid sequence: CASSSTGGSNGYTF.

V gene TRBV19 combines with J gene TRBJ2-7; perhaps TRBD2 as D (8 bases). Trimming took 3 bases from V and 2 from J, leaving 23 bases between them. Germline-derived CDR1 and CDR2 are LNHDA and SQIVND (reference sequence). CDR3 length: 18 amino acids. The CDR3 spells CASSMDVLAAGGTYEQYF. For the CDR3, the DNA is TGTGCCAGTAGTATGGACGTACTAGCGGCAGGGGGAACCTACGAGCAGTACTTC.

The CDR3 reads CASSLVGSGFGTDTQYF. CDR3 bases: TGTGCCAGCAGCTTAGTAGGTAGCGGGTTCGGTACAGATACGCAGTATTTT. This sequence joins TRBV7-8 and TRBJ2-3; 7 positions match TRBD2. Germline assignment: CDR1 SGHVS and CDR2 FQNEAQ. Germline trimming cut 1 base from V and 3 bases from J; bases unmatched to any gene: 10. There are 17 residues in the CDR3.

The V gene is TRBV5-5, the J gene TRBJ2-7; D is ambiguous. The CDR3 loop spans 12 amino acids. Trimming cost V 0 bases and J 6 bases, with 7 bases left between them. Germline V lookup: CDR1 SGHKS, CDR2 YYEKEE (reference sequence). CDR3 nucleotides: TGTGCCAGCAGCTTGGACGGGCCCGAGCAGTACTTC. It yields the protein CASSLDGPEQYF.

The CDR3 nucleotides are TGTGCCAGCACCTCGGGGTCAGAGCGTGGCTACACCTTC. This sequence encodes CASTSGSERGYTF. The V and J genes are TRBV2 and TRBJ1-2; no firm D call. The CDR3 covers 13 residues. With 7 bases removed from V and 7 bases from J, the gap between germline ends came to 16 bases. From germline, CDR1 is SNHLY and CDR2 FYNNEI.

The rearrangement uses TRBV6-1 and TRBJ1-2; a possible D gene is TRBD1 (6 bases). The ends were cut back, 0 bases at V and 3 bases at J, with 14 bases in the middle. The CDR3 spans 16 residues. Germline lookup yields CDR1 MNHNS and CDR2 SASEGT. The CDR3 here is CASSEASRGVYYGYTF. The DNA of the CDR3 is TGTGCCAGCAGTGAAGCGTCCAGGGGAGTATACTATGGCTACACCTTC.

The V call is TRBV4-3, the J call TRBJ1-2; D possibly corresponds to TRBD1 (6 bases). The CDR3 is 14 residues long. Germline CDR1 is LGHNA and CDR2 is YSLEER. V was cut by 4 bases and J by 0 bases, with 9 bases left in between. The CDR3 protein is CASSLWTANYGYTF. The CDR3 nucleotides are TGCGCCAGCAGCCTTTGGACAGCTAACTATGGCTACACCTTC.

This chain connects TRBV23-1 to TRBJ1-1, with D unclear. TRBV23-1 is designated an ORF whose function remains uncertain. This CDR3 region has 11 residues. V was cut by 3 bases and J by 6 bases, with 5 bases left in between. CDR3 sequence reads: CASSQDPEAFF. CDR3 nucleotide sequence: TGCGCCAGCAGTCAGGACCCTGAAGCTTTCTTT.

The chain uses TRBV28 and TRBJ2-1; D is uncertain. The CDR3 is 14 amino acids. Trimming removed 4 bases from V and 8 bases from J, with 15 bases in between. Germline values: CDR1 MDHEN, CDR2 SYDVKM. This CDR3 is CASSSPSPGHEQFF. CDR3 in DNA: TGTGCCAGCAGTTCTCCCTCCCCCGGGCATGAGCAGTTCTTC.

The chain combines TRBV19 with TRBJ2-1; 9 nucleotides agree with TRBD1. V trimming: 1 base; J trimming: 8 bases; junction bases outside the gene matches: 9. Germline CDR1 LNHDA, CDR2 SQIVND (reference sequence). The length of the CDR3 is 16 residues. For the CDR3, the DNA is TGTGCCAGTAGTATAGGAACTGGGACAGGGAGCGATGAGCAGTTCTTC. It yields the protein CASSIGTGTGSDEQFF.